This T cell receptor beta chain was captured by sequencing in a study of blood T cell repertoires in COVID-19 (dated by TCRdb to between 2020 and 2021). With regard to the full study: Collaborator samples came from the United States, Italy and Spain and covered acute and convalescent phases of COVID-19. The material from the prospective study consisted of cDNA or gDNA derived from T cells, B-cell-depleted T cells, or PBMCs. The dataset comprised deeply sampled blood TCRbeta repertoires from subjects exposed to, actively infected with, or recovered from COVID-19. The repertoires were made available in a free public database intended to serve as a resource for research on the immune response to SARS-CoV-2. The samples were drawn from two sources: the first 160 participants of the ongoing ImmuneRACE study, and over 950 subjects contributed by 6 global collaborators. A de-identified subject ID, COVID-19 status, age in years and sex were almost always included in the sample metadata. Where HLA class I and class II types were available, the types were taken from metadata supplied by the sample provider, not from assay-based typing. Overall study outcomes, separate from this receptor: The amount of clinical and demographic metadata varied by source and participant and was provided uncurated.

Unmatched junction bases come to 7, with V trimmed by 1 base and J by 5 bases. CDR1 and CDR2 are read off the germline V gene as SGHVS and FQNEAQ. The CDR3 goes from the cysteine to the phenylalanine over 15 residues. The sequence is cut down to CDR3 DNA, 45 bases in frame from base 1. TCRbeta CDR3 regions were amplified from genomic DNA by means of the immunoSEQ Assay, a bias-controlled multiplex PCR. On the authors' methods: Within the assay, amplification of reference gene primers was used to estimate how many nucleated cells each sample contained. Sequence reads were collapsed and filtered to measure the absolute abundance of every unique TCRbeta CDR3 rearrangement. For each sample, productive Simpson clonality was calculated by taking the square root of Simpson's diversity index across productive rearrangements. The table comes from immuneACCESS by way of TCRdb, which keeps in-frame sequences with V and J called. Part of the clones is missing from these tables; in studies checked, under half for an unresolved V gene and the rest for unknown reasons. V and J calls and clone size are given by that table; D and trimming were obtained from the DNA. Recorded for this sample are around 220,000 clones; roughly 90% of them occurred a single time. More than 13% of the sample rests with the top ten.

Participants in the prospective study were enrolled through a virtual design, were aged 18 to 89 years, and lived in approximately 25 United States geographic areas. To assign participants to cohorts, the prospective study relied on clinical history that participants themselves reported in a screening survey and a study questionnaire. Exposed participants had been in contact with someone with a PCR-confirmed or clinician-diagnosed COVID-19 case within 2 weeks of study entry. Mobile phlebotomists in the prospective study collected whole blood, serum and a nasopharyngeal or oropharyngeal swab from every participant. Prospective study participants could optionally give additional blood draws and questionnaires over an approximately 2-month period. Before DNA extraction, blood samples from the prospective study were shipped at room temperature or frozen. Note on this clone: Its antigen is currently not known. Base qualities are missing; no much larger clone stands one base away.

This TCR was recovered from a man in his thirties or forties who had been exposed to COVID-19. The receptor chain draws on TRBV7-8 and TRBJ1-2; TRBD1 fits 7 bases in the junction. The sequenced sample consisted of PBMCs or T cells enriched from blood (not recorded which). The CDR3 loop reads CASSLGPGGTYGYTF. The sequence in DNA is TGTGCCAGCAGCTTAGGGCCAGGGGGAACTTATGGCTACACCTTC.